The T cell receptor beta chain under discussion was sequenced for a study of identical twins. Regarding the study as a whole: Modelling approaches yielded underestimates of out-of-frame TCR alpha sharing between monozygotic twins. Fewer insertions characterized abundant cord blood beta clonotypes, whereas memory repertoires showed none.

Trimming took 5 bases from V and 4 from J; bases not matched to a gene: 5. The CDR3 has 14 amino acids. CDR1 is SGHRS and CDR2 is YFSETQ in the germline V gene. MiXCR, applied by TCRdb to the 5' RACE reads, yields one record per CDR3 protein. The data contain roughly 260,000 distinct CDR3 sequences, about 14% of them singletons. In regard to this clonotype: The target antigen is unknown.

The chain couples TRBV5-1 to TRBJ2-7; 11 bases are shared with TRBD2. This clonotype was sampled from a woman under 30 in good health. The sample consisted of memory (CD45RO+) T cells sorted from blood. The CDR3 region has the DNA TGCGCCAGCAGACCGGGACTAGCGGCTTACGAGCAGTACTTC. This codes for CASRPGLAAYEQYF. The entire variable domain, with the rest obtained from reference TRBV5-1 and TRBJ2-7, is as follows: KAGVTQTPRYLIKTRGQQVTLSCSPISGHRSVSWYQQTPGQGLQFLFEYFSETQRNKGNFPGRFSGRQFSNSRSEMNVSTLELGDSALYLCASRPGLAAYEQYFGPGTRLTVT.